The next 10 T cell receptor beta chains were all read from a single sample in a study of T cells after yellow fever vaccination. TCRdb reanalysed the 5' RACE reads using MiXCR and keeps one entry per CDR3 protein. Altogether some 68,000 distinct CDR3 sequences are present, around 7% being singletons, with the ten largest covering under 45%. The sample in question was CD8+ T cells sorted from PBMCs, obtained roughly 45 days after the first yellow fever vaccination. These receptors came from a young man who received the YFV17D yellow fever vaccine.

This clonotype was seen repeatedly, ten times or more. The V gene is TRBV5-1, the J gene TRBJ2-1, with D perhaps TRBD2 (6 bases). The ends were cut back, 4 bases at V and 5 bases at J, with 16 bases in the middle. Germline-derived CDR1 and CDR2 are SGHRS and YFSETQ. This CDR3 has 15 amino acids. CDR3 amino acids: CASSGPRGIHNEQFF. The CDR3 nucleotides read TGCGCCAGCAGCGGCCCCCGGGGGATCCACAATGAGCAGTTCTTC.

A few counts support this clonotype. This chain joins TRBV7-2 and TRBJ1-5; maybe TRBD1 (5 bases). Trimming cost V 1 base and J 0 bases, with 10 bases left between them. The CDR3 runs to 16 residues. Per germline, CDR1 SGHTA and CDR2 FQGNSA. The CDR3 here is CASSLGGVNSNQPQHF. In DNA form, the CDR3 reads TGTGCCAGCAGCTTAGGGGGCGTCAATAGCAATCAGCCCCAGCATTTT.

This clonotype has a count of ten or more. The rearrangement uses TRBV4-3 and TRBJ1-1, with TRBD1 matching over 7 bases. Germline V gives CDR1 LGHNA, CDR2 YSLEER. The CDR3 covers 13 residues. Unmatched junction bases numbered 11, after V lost 2 bases and J lost 14 bases. DNA for the CDR3: TGCGCCAGCAGCCAACCCCCGGGGACAGCGTTGTTCTTT. This sequence encodes CASSQPPGTALFF.

This clonotype showed up many times. The gene calls are TRBV20-1 and TRBJ1-3; the D is unclear. V lost 4 bases and J 4 bases, leaving 11 bases between the germline ends. Looked up from germline, CDR1 is DFQATT and CDR2 is SNEGSKA (reference sequence). The CDR3 totals 13 residues. This CDR3 reads CSAKPPSGNTIYF. CDR3 DNA sequence: TGCAGTGCTAAACCCCCCTCAGGAAACACCATATATTTT.

The sample holds a few counts of this clonotype. V is TRBV6-5 and J is TRBJ2-5; a weak D match, TRBD1 (6 bases). Trimming cost V 3 bases and J 2 bases, with 10 bases left between them. This CDR3 spans 14 amino acids. Germline assignment: CDR1 MNHEY and CDR2 SVGAGI. This CDR3 is CASSYGGGQETQYF. DNA of the CDR3: TGTGCCAGCAGTTATGGGGGCGGACAAGAGACCCAGTACTTC.

A few counts support this clonotype. The rearrangement uses TRBV6-5 and TRBJ2-5; D may be TRBD2 (5 bases). The CDR3 has 14 residues. CDR1 and CDR2 from the germline V gene are MNHEY and SVGAGI. V lost 1 base and J 5 bases, leaving 11 bases between the germline ends. This CDR3 is CASSYFVGGETQYF. CDR3 coding DNA: TGTGCCAGCAGTTACTTTGTAGGAGGTGAGACCCAGTACTTC.

The sample holds a few counts of this clonotype. This sequence joins TRBV4-3 and TRBJ2-2, with D uncertain. Germline CDR1 LGHNA, CDR2 YSLEER. CDR3 length: 14 residues. Trimming cost V 3 bases and J 1 base, with 6 bases left between them. The CDR3 spells CASSHARNTGELFF. For the CDR3, the DNA is TGCGCCAGCAGCCACGCCAGGAACACCGGGGAGCTGTTTTTT.

V and J are TRBV5-1 and TRBJ2-4, with a weak D call TRBD2 (5 bases). V lost 4 bases, J lost 5 bases, and 16 bases lay in between. Germline loops: CDR1 SGHRS, CDR2 YFSETQ. This CDR3 has 15 residues. Here the CDR3 DNA reads TGCGCCAGCAGCCCTGGCGTCCTCGGGGAAAACATTCAGTACTTC. It is translated as CASSPGVLGENIQYF. The full variable domain, in which reference TRBV5-1 and TRBJ2-4 provide the parts outside the CDR3, is KAGVTQTPRYLIKTRGQQVTLSCSPISGHRSVSWYQQTPGQGLQFLFEYFSETQRNKGNFPGRFSGRQFSNSRSEMNVSTLELGDSALYLCASSPGVLGENIQYFGAGTRLSVL.

This clonotype has a handful of counts. This chain uses TRBV2 with TRBJ2-2; D not certain. Trimming removed 7 bases from V and 1 base from J, with 10 bases in between. The CDR3 covers 14 residues. In germline, CDR1 is SNHLY, CDR2 FYNNEI. The CDR3 here is CASNLNQNTGELFF. CDR3 nucleotides: TGTGCCAGCAATCTAAACCAGAACACCGGGGAGCTGTTTTTT.

This clonotype was recorded at least ten times. V usage is TRBV7-8 and J usage is TRBJ2-7, with TRBD1 as a possible D gene (6 bases). The CDR3 totals 13 residues. V was shortened by 5 bases and J by 3 bases, with 11 bases between the two germline ends. Germline V gives CDR1 SGHVS, CDR2 FQNEAQ. The CDR3 sequence: CASSTGSLYEQYV. Here the CDR3 DNA reads TGTGCCAGCAGCACAGGGTCCCTCTACGAGCAGTACGTC.